The clone carrying this TCR beta chain has just a few counts. Antigen unknown. This sample is drawn from a study of T-cell reconstitution after alpha-beta-depleted transplantation in children. The authors prepared the TCRbeta library with unique molecular identifiers. One entry per CDR3 protein, called by TCRdb with MiXCR from the PCR reads. The repertoire consists of 700,000 to 950,000 distinct CDR3 sequences, with about 16% occurring once and the leading ten covering roughly 4.8%. Study outcomes and limitations: Two months or so post-transplant, alpha-beta T cells reportedly derived from several hundred expanded graft clones.

V was clipped by 7 bases and J by 2 bases, with 15 bases between them. The length of the CDR3 is 16 residues. The germline V gene encodes CDR1 SEHNR and CDR2 FQNEAQ (reference sequence). The source material was PBMCs, mostly from graft donor cells, sampled 360 days after TCRalphabeta/CD19-depleted stem cell transplant. The rearrangement joins TRBV7-9 to TRBJ1-6; D might be TRBD1 (6 bases). This receptor was taken from a male patient younger than 18 who had a stem cell transplant for acute lymphoblastic leukemia, so the T cells may come from the graft donor. CDR3 bases: TGTGCCAGCATCTCGGGGCAGGGGCCCTATAATTCACCCCTCCACTTT. Translated, it gives CASISGQGPYNSPLHF.